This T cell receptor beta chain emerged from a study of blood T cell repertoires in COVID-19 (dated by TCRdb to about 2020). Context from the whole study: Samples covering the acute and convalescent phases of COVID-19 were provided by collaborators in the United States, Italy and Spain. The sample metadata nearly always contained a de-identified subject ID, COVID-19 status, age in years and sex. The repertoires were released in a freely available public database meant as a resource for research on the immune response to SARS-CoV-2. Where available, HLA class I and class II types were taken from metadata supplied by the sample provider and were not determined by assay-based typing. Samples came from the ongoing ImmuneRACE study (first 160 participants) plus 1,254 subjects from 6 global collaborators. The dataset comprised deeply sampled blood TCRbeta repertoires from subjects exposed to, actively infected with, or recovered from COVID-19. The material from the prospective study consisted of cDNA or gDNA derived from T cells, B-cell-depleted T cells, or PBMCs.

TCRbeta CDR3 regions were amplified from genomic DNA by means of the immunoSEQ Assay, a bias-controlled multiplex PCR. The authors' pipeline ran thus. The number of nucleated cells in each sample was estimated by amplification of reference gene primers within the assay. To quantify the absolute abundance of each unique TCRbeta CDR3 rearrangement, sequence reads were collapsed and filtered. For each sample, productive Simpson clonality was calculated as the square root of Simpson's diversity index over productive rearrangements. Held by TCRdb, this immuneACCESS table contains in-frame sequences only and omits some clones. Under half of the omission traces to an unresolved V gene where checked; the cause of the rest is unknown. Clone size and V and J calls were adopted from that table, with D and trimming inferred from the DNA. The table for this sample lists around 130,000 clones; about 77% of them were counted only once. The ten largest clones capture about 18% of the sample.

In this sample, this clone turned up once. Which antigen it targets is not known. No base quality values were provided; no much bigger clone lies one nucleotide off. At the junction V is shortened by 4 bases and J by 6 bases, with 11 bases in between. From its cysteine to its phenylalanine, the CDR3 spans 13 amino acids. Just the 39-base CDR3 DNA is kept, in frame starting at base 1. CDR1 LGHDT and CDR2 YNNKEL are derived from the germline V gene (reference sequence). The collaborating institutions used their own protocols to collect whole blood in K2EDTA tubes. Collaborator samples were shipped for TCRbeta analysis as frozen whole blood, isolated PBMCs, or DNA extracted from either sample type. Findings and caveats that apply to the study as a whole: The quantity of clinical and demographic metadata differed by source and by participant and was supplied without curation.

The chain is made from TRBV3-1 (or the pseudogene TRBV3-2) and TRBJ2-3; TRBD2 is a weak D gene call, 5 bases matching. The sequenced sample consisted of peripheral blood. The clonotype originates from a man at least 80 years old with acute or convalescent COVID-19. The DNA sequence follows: TGTGCCAGCAGCCTACGGACTGGGGATACGCAGTATTTT. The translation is CASSLRTGDTQYF.